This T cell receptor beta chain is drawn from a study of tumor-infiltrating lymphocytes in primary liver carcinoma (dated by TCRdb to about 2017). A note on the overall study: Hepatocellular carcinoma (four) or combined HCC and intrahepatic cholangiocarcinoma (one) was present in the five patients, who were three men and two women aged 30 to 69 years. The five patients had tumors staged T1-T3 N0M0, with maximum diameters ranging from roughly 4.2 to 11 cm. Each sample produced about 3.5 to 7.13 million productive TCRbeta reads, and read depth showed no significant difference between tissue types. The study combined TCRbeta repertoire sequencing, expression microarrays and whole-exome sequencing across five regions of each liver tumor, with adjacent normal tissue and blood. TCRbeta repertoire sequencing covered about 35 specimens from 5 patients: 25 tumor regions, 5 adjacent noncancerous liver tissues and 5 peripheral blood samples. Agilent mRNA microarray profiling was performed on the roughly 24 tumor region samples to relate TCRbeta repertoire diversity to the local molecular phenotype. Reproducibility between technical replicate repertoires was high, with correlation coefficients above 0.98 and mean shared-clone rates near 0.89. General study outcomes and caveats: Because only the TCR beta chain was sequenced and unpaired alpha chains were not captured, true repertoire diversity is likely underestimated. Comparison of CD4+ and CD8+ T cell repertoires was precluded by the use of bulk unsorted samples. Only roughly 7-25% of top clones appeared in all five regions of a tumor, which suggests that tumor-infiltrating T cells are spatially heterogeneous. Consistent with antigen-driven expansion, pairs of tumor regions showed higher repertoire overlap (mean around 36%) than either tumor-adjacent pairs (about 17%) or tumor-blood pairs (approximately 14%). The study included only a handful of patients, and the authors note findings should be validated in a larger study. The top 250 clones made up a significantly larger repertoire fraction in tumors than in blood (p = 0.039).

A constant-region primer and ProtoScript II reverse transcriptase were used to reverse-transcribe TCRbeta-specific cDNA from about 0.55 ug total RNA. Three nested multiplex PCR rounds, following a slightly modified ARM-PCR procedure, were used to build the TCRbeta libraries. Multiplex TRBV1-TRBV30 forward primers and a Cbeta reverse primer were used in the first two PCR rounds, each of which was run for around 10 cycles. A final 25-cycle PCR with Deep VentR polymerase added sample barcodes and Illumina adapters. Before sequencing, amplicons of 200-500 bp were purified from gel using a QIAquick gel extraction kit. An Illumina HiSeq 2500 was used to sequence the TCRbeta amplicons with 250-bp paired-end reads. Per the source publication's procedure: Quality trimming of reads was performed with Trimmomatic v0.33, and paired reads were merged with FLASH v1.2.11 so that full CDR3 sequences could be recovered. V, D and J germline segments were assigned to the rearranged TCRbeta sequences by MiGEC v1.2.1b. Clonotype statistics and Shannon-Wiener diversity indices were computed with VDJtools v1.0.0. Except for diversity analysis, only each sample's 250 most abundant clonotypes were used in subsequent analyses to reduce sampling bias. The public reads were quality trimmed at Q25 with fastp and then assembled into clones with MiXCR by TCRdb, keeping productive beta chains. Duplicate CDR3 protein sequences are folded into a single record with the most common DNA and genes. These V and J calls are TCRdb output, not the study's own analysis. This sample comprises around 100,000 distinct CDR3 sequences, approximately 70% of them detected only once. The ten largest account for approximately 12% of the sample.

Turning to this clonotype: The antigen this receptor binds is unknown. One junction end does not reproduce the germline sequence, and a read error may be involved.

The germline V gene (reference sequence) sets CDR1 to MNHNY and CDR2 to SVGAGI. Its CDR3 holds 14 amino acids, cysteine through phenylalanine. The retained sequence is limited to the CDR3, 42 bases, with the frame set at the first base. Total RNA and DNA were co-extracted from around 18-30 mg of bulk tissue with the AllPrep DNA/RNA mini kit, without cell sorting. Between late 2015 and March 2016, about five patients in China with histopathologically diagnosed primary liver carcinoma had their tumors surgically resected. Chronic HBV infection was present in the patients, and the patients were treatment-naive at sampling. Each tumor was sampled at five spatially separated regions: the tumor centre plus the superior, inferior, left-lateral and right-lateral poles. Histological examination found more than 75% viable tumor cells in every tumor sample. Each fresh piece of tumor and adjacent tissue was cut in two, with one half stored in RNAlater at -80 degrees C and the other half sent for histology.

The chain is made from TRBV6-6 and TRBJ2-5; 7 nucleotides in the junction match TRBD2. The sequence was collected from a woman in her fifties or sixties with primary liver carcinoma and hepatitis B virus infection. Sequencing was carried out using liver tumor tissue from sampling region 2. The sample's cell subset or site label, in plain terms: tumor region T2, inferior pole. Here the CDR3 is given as CTSSDRAGKETQYF. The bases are TGTACCAGCAGCGATAGAGCGGGAAAAGAGACCCAGTACTTC.